Listed below are T cell receptor beta chains from one sample, sequenced in a study of T-cell memory formation after mild COVID-19. TCRdb passed the 5' RACE reads through MiXCR, listing each CDR3 protein once. The sample yields roughly 110,000 distinct CDR3 sequences, about a sixth seen once. Sequencing was done on a sample of PBMCs or a T cell subset sorted from them (not recorded which). Receptor source: an adult woman who had mild COVID-19 (a few samples of this study predate the infection). Cell type and time point are not known. Both conserved end residues are part of each CDR3. The D gene is left open where the match is weak. Not all rows give a size; the values are once, few, many and, for expanded clones, a class.

>TRBJ1-1|NA|TRBV6-2/TRBV6-3|NA
CASSNPTSSNTEAFF
TGTGCCAGCAGTAATCCGACATCGTCCAACACTGAAGCTTTCTTT
>TRBJ2-7|NA|TRBV2|few
CASRGLERYEQYF
TGTGCCAGCAGGGGGCTTGAGCGCTACGAGCAGTACTTC
>TRBJ1-1|NA|TRBV15|NA
CATSDSMNTEAFF
TGTGCCACCAGCGACAGCATGAACACTGAAGCTTTCTTT
>TRBJ2-1|NA|TRBV30|NA
CAWSVPGEDRNEQFF
TGTGCCTGGAGTGTACCCGGGGAAGACCGCAATGAGCAGTTCTTC
>TRBJ2-7|TRBD2|TRBV10-3|NA
CATEPSGRSYEQYF
TGTGCCACCGAACCTAGCGGGCGTTCCTACGAGCAGTACTTC
>TRBJ2-7|NA|TRBV7-9|many
CASSPSGSYEQYF
TGTGCCAGCAGCCCATCCGGCTCCTACGAGCAGTACTTC
>TRBJ1-1|TRBD1|TRBV30|NA
CAWSLTGGAGVEAFF
TGTGCCTGGAGTTTAACAGGGGGCGCAGGGGTTGAAGCTTTCTTT
>TRBJ2-5|NA|TRBV2|NA
CASSEGRVGEETQYF
TGTGCCAGCAGTGAAGGCAGGGTCGGGGAAGAGACCCAGTACTTC
>TRBJ1-1|NA|TRBV4-1|few
CASSQGTGGGLNTEAFF
TGCGCCAGCAGCCAAGGAACAGGCGGGGGCTTGAACACTGAAGCTTTCTTT
>TRBJ1-6|NA|TRBV15|once
CATGKDRGSPLHF
TGTGCCACCGGAAAAGACAGAGGTTCACCCCTCCACTTT
>TRBJ1-6|NA|TRBV7-7|NA
CASSLTWGDSPLHF
TGTGCCAGCAGCTTGACATGGGGTGATTCACCCCTCCACTTT
>TRBJ2-7|NA|TRBV20-1|NA
CSARIGGRYEQYF
TGCAGTGCTAGAATTGGAGGACGGTACGAGCAGTACTTC
>TRBJ2-6|NA|TRBV9|NA
CASSVASGWGANVLTF
TGTGCCAGCAGCGTAGCGAGCGGGTGGGGGGCCAACGTCCTGACTTTC
>TRBJ1-1|NA|TRBV5-6|NA
CASSLAEGLANTEAFF
TGTGCCAGCAGCTTGGCGGAGGGTCTGGCGAACACTGAAGCTTTCTTT
>TRBJ2-7|NA|TRBV14|NA
CASSLTDSSYEQYF
TGTGCCAGCAGCCTGACCGACTCCTCCTACGAGCAGTACTTC
>TRBJ2-3|NA|TRBV14|few
CASSQLYGIRDTQYF
TGTGCCAGCAGCCAATTGTATGGGATCCGGGATACGCAGTATTTT
>TRBJ1-2|NA|TRBV27|few
CASSLISGGYGYTF
TGTGCCAGCAGTTTAATTTCGGGAGGCTATGGCTACACCTTC
>TRBJ2-1|NA|TRBV5-1|NA
CASSWGSNEQFF
TGCGCCAGCAGCTGGGGCTCTAATGAGCAGTTCTTC
>TRBJ1-4|NA|TRBV15|NA
CATSRDRASTEKLFF
TGTGCCACCAGCAGAGATAGGGCTTCTACTGAAAAACTGTTTTTT
>TRBJ1-1|NA|TRBV20-1|NA
CSARQPTGGTEAFF
TGCAGTGCTCGACAGCCTACCGGGGGCACTGAAGCTTTCTTT
>TRBJ2-5|TRBD1|TRBV12-3/TRBV12-4|NA
CASSLAVQGQETQYF
TGTGCCAGCAGTTTAGCAGTACAGGGGCAAGAGACCCAGTACTTC
>TRBJ2-5|NA|TRBV4-1|many
CASSRSPGDWQETQYF
TGCGCCAGCAGCCGTAGTCCGGGCGACTGGCAAGAGACCCAGTACTTC
>TRBJ2-1|TRBD2|TRBV4-2|few
CASSPLPEVAGANEQFF
TGTGCCAGCAGCCCGCTCCCGGAGGTAGCGGGAGCTAATGAGCAGTTCTTC
>TRBJ2-1|TRBD1|TRBV24-1|NA
CATSDLPGTGGADNEQFF
TGTGCCACCAGTGATCTACCGGGGACAGGGGGCGCGGACAATGAGCAGTTCTTC
>TRBJ2-3|TRBD2|TRBV12-3/TRBV12-4|few
CASSFYFGAGVGGDTQYF
TGTGCCAGCAGTTTCTACTTCGGAGCGGGAGTAGGAGGGGATACGCAGTATTTT
>TRBJ2-2|NA|TRBV12-3/TRBV12-4|few
CASSLLANTGELFF
TGTGCCAGCAGTTTACTAGCAAACACCGGGGAGCTGTTTTTT
>TRBJ2-5|TRBD2|TRBV6-5|few
CASNSLAGEYF
TGTGCCAGCAACTCACTAGCGGGGGAGTACTTC
>TRBJ1-2|NA|TRBV7-9|many
CASSTPGRYGYTF
TGTGCCAGCAGCACACCAGGGCGCTATGGCTACACCTTC
>TRBJ2-3|NA|TRBV11-3|NA
CASSVDSRADTQYF
TGTGCCAGCAGCGTGGACAGTCGGGCAGATACGCAGTATTTT
>TRBJ2-3|NA|TRBV6-5|few
CASSYRAADTQYF
TGTGCCAGCAGTTACCGAGCGGCGGATACGCAGTATTTT
>TRBJ2-1|NA|TRBV20-1|NA
CSARGVGSSYNEQFF
TGCAGTGCTAGAGGTGTAGGCAGCTCCTACAATGAGCAGTTCTTC
>TRBJ1-2|NA|TRBV5-6|NA
CASSLNPDRRYGYTF
TGTGCCAGCAGCTTAAACCCGGATAGACGCTATGGCTACACCTTC
>TRBJ1-2|NA|TRBV12-3/TRBV12-4|NA
CASSFWPGMHYGYTF
TGTGCCAGCAGTTTCTGGCCTGGGATGCACTATGGCTACACCTTC
>TRBJ1-1|NA|TRBV19|NA
CASSISPSGEAFF
TGTGCCAGTAGTATTTCCCCATCGGGTGAAGCTTTCTTT
>TRBJ2-4|NA|TRBV7-9|few
CASSLDQGGKNIQYF
TGTGCCAGCAGCTTAGATCAGGGAGGCAAAAACATTCAGTACTTC
>TRBJ1-1|NA|TRBV19|few
CASTLGSRLNTEAFF
TGTGCCAGTACACTCGGCAGCAGGTTGAACACTGAAGCTTTCTTT
>TRBJ1-5|NA|TRBV27|few
CASSLSWDQPQHF
TGTGCCAGCAGTTTATCTTGGGATCAGCCCCAGCATTTT
>TRBJ2-7|NA|TRBV5-5|NA
CASSRTSYEQYF
TGTGCCAGCAGCAGGACATCCTACGAGCAGTACTTC
>TRBJ2-5|TRBD1|TRBV4-2|NA
CASSQEGQGYETQYF
TGTGCCAGCAGCCAAGAGGGACAGGGCTATGAGACCCAGTACTTC
>TRBJ2-7|NA|TRBV12-3/TRBV12-4|many
CASRIGAGYEQYF
TGTGCCAGCAGGATAGGTGCCGGCTACGAGCAGTACTTC
>TRBJ1-1|NA|TRBV15|many
CATSRRPPSWDGNTEAFF
TGTGCCACCAGCAGACGCCCCCCTAGCTGGGACGGGAACACTGAAGCTTTCTTT
>TRBJ2-7|TRBD1|TRBV5-3|NA
CARSLETGVYKLRYEQYF
TGTGCCAGAAGCTTGGAAACAGGGGTTTATAAACTTCGGTACGAGCAGTACTTC
>TRBJ2-1|NA|TRBV9|few
CASSVVGAMQEQFF
TGTGCCAGCAGCGTTGTTGGGGCGATGCAAGAGCAGTTCTTC
>TRBJ2-1|TRBD2|TRBV7-9|NA
CASSYLAGGDYNEQFF
TGTGCCAGCAGCTACCTAGCGGGGGGTGACTACAATGAGCAGTTCTTC
>TRBJ2-1|NA|TRBV6-2/TRBV6-3|NA
CASSPTGTPPNNEQFF
TGTGCCAGCAGTCCAACCGGGACGCCGCCCAACAATGAGCAGTTCTTC
>TRBJ1-4|NA|TRBV6-5|few
CASSYGATTNEKLFF
TGTGCCAGCAGTTACGGGGCCACAACTAATGAAAAACTGTTTTTT
>TRBJ1-2|TRBD1|TRBV27|few
CASKVLSDRGNGYTF
TGTGCCAGCAAAGTCTTATCCGACAGGGGGAATGGCTACACCTTC
>TRBJ1-1|NA|TRBV19|NA
CASSTFPEAFF
TGTGCCAGTAGTACTTTTCCTGAAGCTTTCTTT
>TRBJ2-7|NA|TRBV6-2/TRBV6-3|many
CASRPGTPYEQYF
TGTGCCAGCAGACCCGGGACTCCCTACGAGCAGTACTTC
>TRBJ2-1|NA|TRBV7-6|NA
CASSQSTGGPSNEQFF
TGTGCCAGCAGCCAAAGTACGGGGGGCCCTAGCAATGAGCAGTTCTTC
>TRBJ2-7|NA|TRBV29-1|many
CSVEGAAYEQYF
TGCAGCGTTGAGGGGGCTGCCTACGAGCAGTACTTC
>TRBJ2-1|NA|TRBV12-3/TRBV12-4|few
CASSSPGGFRQGLISYNEQFF
TGTGCCAGCAGTTCCCCAGGAGGTTTTAGACAGGGACTGATCTCCTACAATGAGCAGTTCTTC
>TRBJ2-3|NA|TRBV12-3/TRBV12-4|NA
CASSPGGGGAVDTQYF
TGTGCCAGCAGTCCAGGGGGCGGGGGGGCCGTAGATACGCAGTATTTT
>TRBJ1-2|NA|TRBV12-3/TRBV12-4|few
CASSSGTDLEGYTF
TGTGCCAGCAGTTCCGGGACGGACCTTGAGGGCTACACCTTC
>TRBJ2-1|NA|TRBV5-1|few
CASSLGADYNEQFF
TGCGCCAGCAGCTTGGGTGCGGATTACAATGAGCAGTTCTTC
>TRBJ2-5|TRBD1|TRBV10-2|NA
CASSPDRVQETQYF
TGCGCCAGCAGCCCAGACAGGGTTCAAGAGACCCAGTACTTC
>TRBJ2-2|TRBD1|TRBV29-1|few
CSALPRDRVPGELFF
TGCAGCGCCCTCCCCCGGGACAGGGTACCCGGGGAGCTGTTTTTT
>TRBJ1-1|NA|TRBV27|many
CASSRLGNTEAFF
TGTGCCAGCAGCCGCCTCGGGAACACTGAAGCTTTCTTT
>TRBJ2-1|TRBD2|TRBV7-8|NA
CASSPRLAGGPDNEQFF
TGTGCCAGCAGCCCGCGACTAGCGGGAGGGCCTGATAATGAGCAGTTCTTC